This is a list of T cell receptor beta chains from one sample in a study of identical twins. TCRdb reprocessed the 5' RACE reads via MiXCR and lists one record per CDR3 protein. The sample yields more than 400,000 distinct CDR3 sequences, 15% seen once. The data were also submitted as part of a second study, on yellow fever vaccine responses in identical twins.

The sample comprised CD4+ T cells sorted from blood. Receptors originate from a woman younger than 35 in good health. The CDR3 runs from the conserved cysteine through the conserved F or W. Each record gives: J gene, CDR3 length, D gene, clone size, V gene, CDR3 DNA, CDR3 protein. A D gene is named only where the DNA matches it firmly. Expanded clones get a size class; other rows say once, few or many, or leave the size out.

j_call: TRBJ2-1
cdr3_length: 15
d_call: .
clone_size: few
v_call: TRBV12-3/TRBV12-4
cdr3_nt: TGTGCCAGCAGGGGGACACTGAGCTCCTACAATGAGCAGTTCTTC
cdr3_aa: CASRGTLSSYNEQFF

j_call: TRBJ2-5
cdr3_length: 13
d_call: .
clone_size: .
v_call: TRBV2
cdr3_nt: TGTGCCAGCAGTCAAGGGATATCGGAGACCCAGTACTTC
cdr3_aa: CASSQGISETQYF

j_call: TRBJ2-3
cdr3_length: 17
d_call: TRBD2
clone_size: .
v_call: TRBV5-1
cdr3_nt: TGCGCCAGCAGCTTGACTGCTAGCGGGGGGGCAGGAGATACGCAGTATTTT
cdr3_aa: CASSLTASGGAGDTQYF

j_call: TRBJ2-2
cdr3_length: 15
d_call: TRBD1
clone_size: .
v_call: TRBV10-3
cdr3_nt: TGTGCCATCAGTGAAGCAGGGGGCAACACCGGGGAGCTGTTTTTT
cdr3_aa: CAISEAGGNTGELFF

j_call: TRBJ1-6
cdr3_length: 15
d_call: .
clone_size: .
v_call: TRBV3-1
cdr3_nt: TGTGCCAGCAGCCCCCGGCGAGGAGATAATTCACCCCTCCACTTT
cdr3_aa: CASSPRRGDNSPLHF

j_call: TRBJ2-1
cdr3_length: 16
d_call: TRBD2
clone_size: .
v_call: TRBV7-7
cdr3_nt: TGTGCCAGCAGCCCGACATTAGCGGGGGGGGACAATGAGCAGTTCTTC
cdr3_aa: CASSPTLAGGDNEQFF

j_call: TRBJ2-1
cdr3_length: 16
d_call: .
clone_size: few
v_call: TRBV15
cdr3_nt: TGTGCCACCAGCAGCCCCGGGCCTGAAGGATACAATGAGCAGTTCTTC
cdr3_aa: CATSSPGPEGYNEQFF

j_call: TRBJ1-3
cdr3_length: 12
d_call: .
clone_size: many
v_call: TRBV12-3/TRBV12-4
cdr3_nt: TGTGCCAGCAGTTTCTCTGGAAACACCATATATTTT
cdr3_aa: CASSFSGNTIYF

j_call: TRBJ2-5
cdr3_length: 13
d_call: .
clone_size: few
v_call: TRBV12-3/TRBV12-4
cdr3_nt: TGTGCCAGCAGCATACTAGGAAAAGAGACCCAGTACTTC
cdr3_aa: CASSILGKETQYF

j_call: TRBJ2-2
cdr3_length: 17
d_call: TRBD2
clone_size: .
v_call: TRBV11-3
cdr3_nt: TGTGCCAGCAGCTCCCCTTCGGGGCGGGAGCTGGCCGGGGAGCTGTTTTTT
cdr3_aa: CASSSPSGRELAGELFF

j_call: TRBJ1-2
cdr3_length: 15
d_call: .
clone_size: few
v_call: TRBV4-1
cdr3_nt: TGCGCCAGCAGCCAAGGGGTGTCAGGGATCTATGGCTACACCTTC
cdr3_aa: CASSQGVSGIYGYTF

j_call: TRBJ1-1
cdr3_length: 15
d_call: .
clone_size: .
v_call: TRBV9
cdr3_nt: TGTGCCAGCAGCGTAGCTCCGGGACAGAACACTGAAGCTTTCTTT
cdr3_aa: CASSVAPGQNTEAFF

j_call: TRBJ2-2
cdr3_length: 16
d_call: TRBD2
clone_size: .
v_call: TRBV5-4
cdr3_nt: TGTGCCAGCAGCTTGTGGCCCAGCGGGAGGATCGGGGAGCTGTTTTTT
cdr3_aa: CASSLWPSGRIGELFF

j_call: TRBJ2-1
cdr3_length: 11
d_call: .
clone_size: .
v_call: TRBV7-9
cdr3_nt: TGTGCCAGCAGCACAGTAGGGGGGCAGTTCTTC
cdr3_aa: CASSTVGGQFF

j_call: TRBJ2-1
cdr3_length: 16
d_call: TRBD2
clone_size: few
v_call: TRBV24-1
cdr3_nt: TGTGCCACCAGTGATTTGGGGCGGGGGGGCGACAATGAGCAGTTCTTC
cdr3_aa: CATSDLGRGGDNEQFF

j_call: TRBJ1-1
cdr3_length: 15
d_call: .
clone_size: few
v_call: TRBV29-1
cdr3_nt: TGCAGCGGCCATGCAGGGGCCTTCATGAATACTGAAGCTTTCTTT
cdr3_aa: CSGHAGAFMNTEAFF

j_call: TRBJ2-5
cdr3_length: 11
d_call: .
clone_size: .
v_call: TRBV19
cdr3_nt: TGTGCCACCACCCTCCGTGAGACCCAGTACTTC
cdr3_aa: CATTLRETQYF